Listed here are 19 T cell receptor beta chains from one sample, sequenced in a study of T cell repertoires in cytomegalovirus infection. These receptors have no identified antigens. TCRdb reprocessed the reads with MiXCR, giving one entry per CDR3 protein. Here the sample spans about 920,000 distinct CDR3 sequences, approximately 30% being singletons. Source: cultured CD8+ T cells from PBMCs, taken from culture after CMV antigen stimulation. The source is a human donor in good health (CMV status not recorded). Some clones in this sample may be carry-over from other donors' samples.

A note on this clonotype: A much larger clone differs from this one at a single base, so this may be a read error. The chain links TRBV7-9 to TRBJ1-2; D might be TRBD1 (6 bases). Germline CDR1 SEHNR, CDR2 FQNEAQ (reference sequence). CDR3 length: 15 amino acids. The CDR3 spells CSSSLAQGGPYGYTF. CDR3 DNA: TGTTCCAGCAGCTTAGCGCAAGGGGGACCCTATGGCTACACCTTC.

This rearrangement joins TRBV6-1 to TRBJ1-3; D is uncertain. The CDR3 loop spans 14 amino acids. Germline CDR1 is MNHNS and CDR2 is SASEGT. V was pared by 9 bases and J by 0 bases, with 12 bases between. CDR3 in amino acids: CASRGPSSGNTIYF. As DNA, the CDR3 is TGTGCCAGTCGCGGCCCCAGCTCTGGAAACACCATATATTTT.

This clonotype was seen at least ten times. The chain carries TRBV7-6 and TRBJ1-2; D gene ambiguous. There are 14 residues in the CDR3. V was pared by 0 bases and J by 3 bases, with 8 bases between. The V gene's germline CDR1 is SGHVS and CDR2 FNYEAQ. DNA of the CDR3: TGTGCCAGCAGCTTAGCAGGCACTGACTATGGCTACACCTTC. It specifies CASSLAGTDYGYTF.

The J gene is TRBJ1-1, the V gene TRBV29-1, with D perhaps matching TRBD1 (6 bases). The V end lost 7 bases, the J end lost 0 bases, and 12 bases lay between the germline ends. CDR1 and CDR2 from the germline V gene are SQVTM and ANQGSEA. The CDR3 has 13 residues. The CDR3 reads CSAQDSMNTEAFF. The CDR3 nucleotides are TGCAGCGCCCAGGACAGCATGAACACTGAAGCTTTCTTT.

In its sample, this clonotype was seen many times. The chain joins TRBV14 to TRBJ1-3; 8 nucleotides align to TRBD1. Trimming cost V 4 bases and J 5 bases; bases outside gene matches: 10. The CDR3 has 16 residues. In germline, CDR1 is SGHDN, CDR2 FVKESK. The CDR3 coding sequence is TGTGCCAGCAGCCTCCTACCCTGGGACAGGAGAAACACCATATATTTT. Protein product: CASSLLPWDRRNTIYF.

The rearrangement joins TRBV29-1 to TRBJ1-2; D not resolved. This CDR3 has 13 residues. Trimming pared 7 bases from V and 3 bases from J, leaving 15 bases between. Per germline, CDR1 SQVTM and CDR2 ANQGSEA. CDR3 protein: CSADPREDYGYTF. In DNA, the CDR3 is TGCAGCGCGGACCCTAGAGAGGACTATGGCTACACCTTC.

This chain joins TRBV7-6 and TRBJ2-7; D is perhaps TRBD2 (5 bases). The CDR3 is 13 amino acids. Germline CDR1 is SGHVS and CDR2 is FNYEAQ. The V end was cut by 5 bases, the J end by 6 bases, with 14 bases between. The CDR3 region is CASSLITRTEQYF. CDR3 nucleotide sequence: TGTGCCAGCAGCCTCATTACTAGGACCGAGCAGTACTTC.

The chain recombines TRBV6-2 or TRBV6-3 with TRBJ1-1; possible D gene TRBD1, 6 bases. The CDR3 sequence is 15 residues long. Trimming took 0 bases from V and 6 from J, leaving 14 bases between them. Germline assignment: CDR1 MNHEY and CDR2 SVGEGT. The CDR3 is CASSYSIRGTSEAFF. CDR3 nucleotide sequence: TGTGCCAGCAGTTACTCTATCAGGGGAACCTCTGAAGCTTTCTTT.

The rearrangement uses TRBV10-3 and TRBJ1-2, with D uncertain. The CDR3 has 12 amino acids. The V end lost 6 bases, the J end lost 4 bases, and 9 bases lay between the germline ends. Germline V lookup: CDR1 ENHRY, CDR2 SYGVKD. The CDR3 loop reads CAISGDFYGYTF. The CDR3 DNA follows: TGTGCCATCAGCGGGGATTTCTATGGCTACACCTTC.

This clonotype was counted at least ten times. The V call is TRBV7-2, the J call TRBJ2-7; possibly TRBD1 for D (5 bases). Between the trimmed V and J ends, which lost 2 bases and 3 bases, there was a span of 8 bases. The CDR3 extends over 13 amino acids. From germline, CDR1 is SGHTA and CDR2 FQGNSA. The CDR3 spells CASSLLGDYEQYF. The CDR3 DNA follows: TGTGCCAGCAGCTTACTAGGGGACTACGAGCAGTACTTC.

This clonotype was detected a few times. CDR3 sequence reads: CASSPRTGSYNEQFF. The CDR3 nucleotides are TGTGCCAGCAGCCCTCGGACGGGCTCCTACAATGAGCAGTTCTTC. The rearrangement uses TRBV7-9 and TRBJ2-1; D remains ambiguous. The germline V gene has CDR1 SEHNR and CDR2 FQNEAQ (reference sequence). The V gene lost 5 bases and the J gene lost 0 bases, with 11 bases spanning the gap. CDR3 size: 15 residues.

This clonotype was seen a few times. The V and J genes are TRBV15 and TRBJ2-7; possibly TRBD2 for D (5 bases). With 5 bases removed from V and 0 bases from J, the gap between germline ends came to 8 bases. The CDR3 covers 13 residues. Germline V gene lookup returns CDR1 LNHNV and CDR2 YYDKDF (reference sequence). Written as DNA, the CDR3 is TGTGCCACCAGCCGGACTCTCTCCTACGAGCAGTACTTC. It specifies CATSRTLSYEQYF.

The rearrangement uses TRBV7-2 and TRBJ1-5; 8 bases map to TRBD1. The CDR3 loop spans 15 amino acids. The germline CDR1 and CDR2 sequences are SGHTA and FQGNSA. V shed 5 bases, J shed 6 bases, and the junction held 9 bases outside the gene matches. CDR3 sequence: CASSVWTGSGQPQHF. CDR3 DNA: TGTGCCAGCAGCGTTTGGACAGGGAGTGGTCAGCCCCAGCATTTT.

The chain links TRBV27 to TRBJ2-2, with D possibly called TRBD1 or TRBD2 (5 bases each). The CDR3 consists of 15 residues. Germline CDR1 MNHEY, CDR2 SMNVEV (reference sequence). V was shortened by 8 bases and J by 4 bases, with 17 bases between the two germline ends. CDR3 sequence: CASASPETGTGELFF. The DNA for the CDR3 is TGTGCCAGCGCTAGCCCTGAAACAGGCACCGGGGAGCTGTTTTTT.

The CDR3 DNA sequence: TGTGCCAGTAGTATAGGAGGGGTCCGCAATCAGCCCCAGCATTTT. This sequence encodes CASSIGGVRNQPQHF. This chain joins TRBV19 and TRBJ1-5; tentative D call: TRBD1 (5 bases). Per the germline V gene, CDR1 is LNHDA and CDR2 is SQIVND (reference sequence). The CDR3 covers 15 residues. V was trimmed by 1 base and J by 2 bases, leaving 9 bases between them.

V is TRBV4-2 and J is TRBJ1-1; D is unresolved. The CDR3 totals 15 residues. From germline, CDR1 is LGHNA and CDR2 YNFKEQ. With 4 bases removed from V and 1 base from J, the gap between germline ends came to 13 bases. The CDR3 is CASSRTKPANTEAFF. Written as DNA, the CDR3 is TGTGCCAGCAGCCGCACCAAGCCGGCGAACACTGAAGCTTTCTTT.

This rearrangement joins TRBV7-9 to TRBJ2-3; 12 nucleotides agree with TRBD2. CDR1 is SEHNR and CDR2 is FQNEAQ in the germline V gene (reference sequence). The V gene end was trimmed by 5 bases and the J gene end by 11 bases; junction bases not matched to a gene: 11. The CDR3 covers 15 residues. In DNA form, the CDR3 reads TGTGCCAGCAGCCACCCTAGCGGGGGGGGCTTCGGGCAGTATTTT. It codes for CASSHPSGGGFGQYF.

This clonotype was observed many times. The V gene is TRBV7-6, the J gene TRBJ2-2; tentatively, D is TRBD1 or TRBD2 (5 bases each). Trimming took off 2 bases at V and 2 bases at J, with 9 bases between the two ends. CDR1 is SGHVS and CDR2 is FNYEAQ in the germline V gene. The CDR3 extends over 15 amino acids. The CDR3 spells CASSLRGDNTGELFF. CDR3 nucleotides: TGTGCCAGCAGCTTAAGAGGGGATAACACCGGGGAGCTGTTTTTT.

The genes are TRBV10-3 and TRBJ1-2; a weak D match, TRBD1 (5 bases). Germline loops: CDR1 ENHRY, CDR2 SYGVKD. CDR3 length equals 11 residues. V shed 8 bases and J shed 6 bases, with 10 bases lying between them. The CDR3 spells CAILVGDGYTF. CDR3 in DNA: TGTGCCATCCTGGTAGGGGATGGCTACACCTTC.